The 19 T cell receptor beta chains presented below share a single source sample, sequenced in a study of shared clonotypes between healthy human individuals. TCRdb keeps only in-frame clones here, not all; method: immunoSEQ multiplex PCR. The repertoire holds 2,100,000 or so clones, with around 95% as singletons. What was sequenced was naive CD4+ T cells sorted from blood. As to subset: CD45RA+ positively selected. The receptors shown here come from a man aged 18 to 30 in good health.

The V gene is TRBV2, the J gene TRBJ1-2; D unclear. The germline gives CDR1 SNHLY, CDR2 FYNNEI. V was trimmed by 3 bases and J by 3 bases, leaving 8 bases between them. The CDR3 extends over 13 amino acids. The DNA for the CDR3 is TGTGCCAGCAGTGATATTTCCTACTATGGCTACACCTTC. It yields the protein CASSDISYYGYTF.

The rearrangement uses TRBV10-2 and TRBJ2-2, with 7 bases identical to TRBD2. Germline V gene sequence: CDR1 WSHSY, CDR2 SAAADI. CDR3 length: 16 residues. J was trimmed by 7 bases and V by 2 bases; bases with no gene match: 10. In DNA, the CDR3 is TGCGCCAGCAGTGAGACTCCGGGAGGATCTGTCGGGGAGCTGTTTTTT. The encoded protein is CASSETPGGSVGELFF.

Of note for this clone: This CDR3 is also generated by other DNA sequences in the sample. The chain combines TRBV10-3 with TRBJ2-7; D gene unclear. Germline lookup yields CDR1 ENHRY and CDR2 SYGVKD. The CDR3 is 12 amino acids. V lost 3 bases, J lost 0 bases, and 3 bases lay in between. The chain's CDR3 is CAISDSSYEQYF. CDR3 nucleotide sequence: TGTGCCATCAGTGACTCCTCCTACGAGCAGTACTTC.

CDR3 loop: CASSQLDRGSTGELFF. The CDR3 nucleotides are TGTGCCAGCAGCCAGTTGGACAGGGGGAGCACCGGGGAGCTGTTTTTT. This chain joins TRBV4-2 and TRBJ2-2; TRBD1 matches 10 bases. The CDR3 is 16 residues long. Per the germline V gene, CDR1 is LGHNA and CDR2 is YNFKEQ. Trimming took 3 bases from V and 4 from J; bases not matched to a gene: 5.

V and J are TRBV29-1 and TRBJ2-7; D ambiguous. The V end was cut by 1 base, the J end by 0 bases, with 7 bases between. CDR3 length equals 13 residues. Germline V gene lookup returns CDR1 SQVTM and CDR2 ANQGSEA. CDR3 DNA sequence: TGCAGCGTTGAAGGCGAGAGCTCCTACGAGCAGTACTTC. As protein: CSVEGESSYEQYF.

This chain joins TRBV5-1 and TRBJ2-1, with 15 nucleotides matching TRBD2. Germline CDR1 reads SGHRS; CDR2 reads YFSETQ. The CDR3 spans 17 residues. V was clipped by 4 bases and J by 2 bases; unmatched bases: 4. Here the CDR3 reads CASSTGLAGGAYNEQFF. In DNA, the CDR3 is TGCGCCAGCAGCACGGGACTAGCGGGGGGTGCCTACAATGAGCAGTTCTTC.

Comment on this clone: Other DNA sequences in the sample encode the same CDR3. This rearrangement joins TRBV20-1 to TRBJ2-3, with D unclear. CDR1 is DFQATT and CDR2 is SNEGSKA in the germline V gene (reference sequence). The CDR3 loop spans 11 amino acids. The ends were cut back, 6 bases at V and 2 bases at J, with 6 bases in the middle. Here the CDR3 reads CSALSTDTQYF. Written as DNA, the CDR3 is TGCAGTGCCTTATCCACAGATACGCAGTATTTT.

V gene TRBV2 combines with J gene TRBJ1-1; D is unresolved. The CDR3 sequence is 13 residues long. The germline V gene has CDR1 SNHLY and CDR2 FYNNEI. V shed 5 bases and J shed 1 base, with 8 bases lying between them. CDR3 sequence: CASSQQRNTEAFF. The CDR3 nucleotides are TGTGCCAGCAGTCAACAGAGGAACACTGAAGCTTTCTTT.

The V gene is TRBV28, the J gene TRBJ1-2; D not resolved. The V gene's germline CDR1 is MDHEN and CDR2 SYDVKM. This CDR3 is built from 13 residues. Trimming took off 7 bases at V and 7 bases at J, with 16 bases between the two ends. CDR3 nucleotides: TGTGCCAGCACCTTACCAGGATGGATTGGCTACACCTTC. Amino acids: CASTLPGWIGYTF.

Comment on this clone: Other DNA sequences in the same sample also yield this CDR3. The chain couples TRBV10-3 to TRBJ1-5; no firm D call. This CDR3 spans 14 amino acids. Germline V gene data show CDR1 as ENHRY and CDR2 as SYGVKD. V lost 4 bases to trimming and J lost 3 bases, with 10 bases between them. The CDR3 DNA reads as TGTGCCATCAGTGGAACGGGCCCCAATCAGCCCCAGCATTTT. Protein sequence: CAISGTGPNQPQHF.

Written as DNA, the CDR3 is TGTGCTAGTGGCGACACAGGGTTGAATACGCAGTATTTT. Its protein is CASGDTGLNTQYF. V and J are TRBV12-5 and TRBJ2-3; D might be TRBD1 (6 bases). V gave up 6 bases and J gave up 7 bases, with 14 bases separating them. The CDR3 consists of 13 residues. CDR1 is LGHNT and CDR2 is FRNRAP in the germline V gene.

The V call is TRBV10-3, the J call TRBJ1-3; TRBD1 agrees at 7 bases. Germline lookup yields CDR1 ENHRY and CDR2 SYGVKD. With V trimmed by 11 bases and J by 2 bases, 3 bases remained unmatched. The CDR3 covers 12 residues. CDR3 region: CAAGQAGNTIYF. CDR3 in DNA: TGTGCCGCCGGACAGGCTGGAAACACCATATATTTT.

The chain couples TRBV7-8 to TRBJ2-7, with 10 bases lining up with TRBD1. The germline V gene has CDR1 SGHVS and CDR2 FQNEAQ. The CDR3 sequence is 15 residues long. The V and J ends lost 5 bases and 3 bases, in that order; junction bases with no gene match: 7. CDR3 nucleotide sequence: TGTGCCAGCAGCCCGAGGGACAGGGGACTCTACGAGCAGTACTTC. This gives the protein CASSPRDRGLYEQYF.

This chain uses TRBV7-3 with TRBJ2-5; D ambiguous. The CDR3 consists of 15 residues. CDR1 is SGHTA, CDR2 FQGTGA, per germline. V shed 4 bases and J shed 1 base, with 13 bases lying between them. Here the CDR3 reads CASSSRPGPQETQYF. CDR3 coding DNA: TGTGCCAGCAGCTCCAGACCCGGACCCCAAGAGACCCAGTACTTC. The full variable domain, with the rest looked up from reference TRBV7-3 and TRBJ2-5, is GAGVSQTPSNKVTEKGKYVELRCDPISGHTALYWYRQSLGQGPEFLIYFQGTGAADDSGLPNDRFFAVRPEGSVSTLKIQRTERGDSAVYLCASSSRPGPQETQYFGPGTRLLVL.

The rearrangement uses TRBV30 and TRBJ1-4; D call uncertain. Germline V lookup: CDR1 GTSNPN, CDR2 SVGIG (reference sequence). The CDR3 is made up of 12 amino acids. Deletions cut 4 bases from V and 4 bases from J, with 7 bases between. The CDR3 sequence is CAWNILNEKLFF. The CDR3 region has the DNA TGTGCCTGGAACATCCTTAATGAAAAACTGTTTTTT.

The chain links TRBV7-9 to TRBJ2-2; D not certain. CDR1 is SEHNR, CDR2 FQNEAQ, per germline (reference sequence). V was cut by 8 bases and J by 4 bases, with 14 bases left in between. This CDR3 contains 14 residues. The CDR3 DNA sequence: TGTGCCAGCCGGGCCGCCGGGCGCACCGGGGAGCTGTTTTTT. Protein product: CASRAAGRTGELFF.

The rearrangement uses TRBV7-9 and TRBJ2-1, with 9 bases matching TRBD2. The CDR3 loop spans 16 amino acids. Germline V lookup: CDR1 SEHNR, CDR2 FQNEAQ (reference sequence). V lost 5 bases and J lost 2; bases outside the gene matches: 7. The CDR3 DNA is TGTGCCAGCAGCGTGTCAGCGGGAGGCCCCTACAATGAGCAGTTCTTC. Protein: CASSVSAGGPYNEQFF.

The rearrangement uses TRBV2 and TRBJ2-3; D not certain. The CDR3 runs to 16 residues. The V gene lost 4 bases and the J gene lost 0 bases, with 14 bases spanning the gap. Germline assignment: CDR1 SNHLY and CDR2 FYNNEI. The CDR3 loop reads CASSATPTRSTDTQYF. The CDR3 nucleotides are TGTGCCAGCAGTGCTACCCCCACTCGGAGCACAGATACGCAGTATTTT.

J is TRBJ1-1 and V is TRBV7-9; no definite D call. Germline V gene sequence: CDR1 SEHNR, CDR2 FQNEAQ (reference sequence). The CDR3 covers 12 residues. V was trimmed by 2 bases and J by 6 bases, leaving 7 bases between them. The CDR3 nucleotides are TGTGCCAGCAGCTTACCAGCGGCTGAAGCTTTCTTT. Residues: CASSLPAAEAFF.